Listed here are 20 T cell receptor beta chains from one sample, sequenced in a study of T and B cells in COVID-19 patients. BIOMED2 TRB-A/B primer pools were used in multiplex TRB PCR. TCRdb ran MiXCR on the multiplex PCR reads and lists one entry per CDR3 protein. The sample lists fewer than 15,000 distinct CDR3 sequences, around 30% seen once, with roughly 7% in the top ten. From blood, about 240-550 ng of genomic DNA served as TRB template. The sequencing input was blood. All receptors come from a human donor who had recovered from COVID-19.

Regarding this clonotype: A much more abundant neighbour one base away suggests this may be a read error. The chain carries TRBV27 and TRBJ2-7, with TRBD1 matching 8 bases. CDR1 MNHEY and CDR2 SMNVEV come from the germline V gene (reference sequence). The CDR3 extends over 15 amino acids. Trimming took 3 bases from V and 2 from J; bases not matched to a gene: 6. CDR3 protein: CASSFGQGPPYEQYF. The CDR3 nucleotides are TGTGCCAGCAGTTTCGGACAGGGACCCCCCTACGAGCAGTACTTC.

This clonotype qualifies as medium-sized (0.01 to 0.1%). V and J are TRBV29-1 and TRBJ1-5; TRBD1 matches at 9 bases. This CDR3 spans 14 amino acids. The germline V gene encodes CDR1 SQVTM and CDR2 ANQGSEA. V shed 5 bases and J 3 bases; nucleotides not matched to a gene: 5. CDR3 DNA sequence: TGCAGCGTTAAGACAGGGGGGGACAATCAGCCCCAGCATTTT. Protein sequence: CSVKTGGDNQPQHF. Full variable domain (missing parts from reference TRBV29-1 and TRBJ1-5): SAVISQKPSRDICQRGTSLTIQCQVDSQVTMMFWYRQQPGQSLTLIATANQGSEATYESGFVIDKFPISRPNLTFSTLTVSNMSPEDSSIYLCSVKTGGDNQPQHFGDGTRLSIL.

With regard to this clonotype: A read error may account for a junction end that differs from germline. The chain uses TRBV13 and TRBJ1-6; D remains unclear. In germline, CDR1 is PRHDT, CDR2 FYEKMQ (reference sequence). The CDR3 contains 13 residues. The CDR3 here is CASSPAGVGGLIF. CDR3 bases: TGCGCCAGCAGCCCCGCCGGGGTTGGCGGGTTAATATTT.

This rearrangement joins TRBV5-1 to TRBJ1-6; 9 nucleotides line up with TRBD1. Germline CDR1 SGHRS, CDR2 YFSETQ. V lost 4 bases, J lost 10 bases, and 6 bases stayed unmatched. There are 14 residues in the CDR3. The DNA of the CDR3 is TGCGCCAGCAGCATGGACAGGGGCTTGTCACCCCTCCACTTT. Translating it yields CASSMDRGLSPLHF.

The chain employs TRBV12-3 or TRBV12-4 and TRBJ1-1; no definite D call. V was trimmed by 1 base and J by 0 bases, leaving 9 bases between them. The CDR3 loop spans 15 amino acids. The CDR3 bases are TGTGCCAGCAGTTTAGTCCGAGCCTTGAACACTGAAGCTTTCTTT. Its translation is CASSLVRALNTEAFF.

This sequence joins TRBV6-2 or TRBV6-3 and TRBJ2-7; 9 bases align to TRBD2. The germline gives CDR1 MNHEY, CDR2 SVGEGT. The CDR3 loop spans 16 amino acids. The V gene end was trimmed by 5 bases and the J gene end by 2 bases; junction bases not matched to a gene: 10. CDR3 in DNA: TGTGCCAGCAGTCTCCCGGCTAGCGGGGCGACCTACGAGCAGTACTTC. This encodes CASSLPASGATYEQYF.

The V and J genes are TRBV29-1 and TRBJ2-7; 9 bases line up with TRBD1. Germline trimming cut 7 bases from V and 6 bases from J; bases unmatched to any gene: 10. CDR1 and CDR2 (germline): SQVTM, ANQGSEA. The CDR3 totals 13 residues. This CDR3 reads CSAAGTGRGEQYF. The CDR3 DNA follows: TGCAGCGCCGCCGGGACAGGGAGAGGCGAGCAGTACTTC.

This chain joins TRBV5-6 and TRBJ1-3; no clear D. Germline V lookup: CDR1 SGHDT, CDR2 YYEEEE. V lost 3 bases and J 4 bases, leaving 11 bases between the germline ends. The CDR3 covers 14 residues. The CDR3 DNA sequence: TGTGCCAGCAGCTCATGGAGTAGGGGAAACACCATATATTTT. Translating gives CASSSWSRGNTIYF.

J is TRBJ2-7 and V is TRBV27; 9 positions agree with TRBD1. This CDR3 has 12 residues. V lost 6 bases, J lost 12 bases, and 9 bases stayed unmatched. CDR1 and CDR2 (germline): MNHEY, SMNVEV (reference sequence). CDR3 DNA: TGTGCCAGCAGAACCCGGGACAGGGTTGCGTACTTC. As protein: CASRTRDRVAYF.

V and J are TRBV20-1 and TRBJ2-3, with TRBD2 as a possible D gene (6 bases). V was pared by 5 bases and J by 0 bases, with 9 bases between. Germline CDR1 and CDR2: DFQATT and SNEGSKA (reference sequence). CDR3 length: 13 residues. CDR3 sequence (DNA): TGCAGTGCTGACGCGGGGAGCACAGATACGCAGTATTTT. Protein: CSADAGSTDTQYF.

This rearrangement joins TRBV30 to TRBJ1-4; possibly TRBD1 for D (5 bases). V lost 2 bases, J lost 6 bases, and 19 bases lay in between. Germline V gene data show CDR1 as GTSNPN and CDR2 as SVGIG (reference sequence). The CDR3 sequence is 16 residues long. The CDR3 DNA is TGTGCCTGGAGTACTGGAAGGGGACCCCGCTATGAAAAACTGTTTTTT. Amino acid sequence: CAWSTGRGPRYEKLFF.

The gene calls are TRBV7-6 and TRBJ2-7; D unresolved. Between the trimmed V and J ends, which lost 0 bases and 1 base, there was a span of 4 bases. The CDR3 is 13 residues long. CDR1 is SGHVS, CDR2 FNYEAQ, per germline. The CDR3 DNA reads TGTGCCAGCAGCTTAGCGGTGTCCTACGAGCAGTACTTC. Protein: CASSLAVSYEQYF.

The V and J genes are TRBV6-5 and TRBJ1-1; D not certain. Germline V lookup: CDR1 MNHEY, CDR2 SVGAGI. The ends were cut back, 3 bases at V and 5 bases at J, with 10 bases in the middle. CDR3 length: 13 amino acids. The CDR3 DNA reads TGTGCCAGCAGTTATGACCCCTGGACTGAAGCTTTCTTT. Its protein product is CASSYDPWTEAFF.

This chain joins TRBV20-1 and TRBJ2-2, with TRBD2 matching 11 bases. Germline V gene lookup returns CDR1 DFQATT and CDR2 SNEGSKA (reference sequence). The CDR3 spans 15 residues. Losses at the gene ends were 3 bases for V and 5 bases for J; bases not matched to a gene: 5. CDR3 nucleotides: TGCAGTGCTAGTGGGCTAGCGGGAGGAACCGGGGAGCTGTTTTTT. Protein sequence: CSASGLAGGTGELFF.

The rearrangement joins TRBV19 to TRBJ1-5; unclear D gene. The V gene's germline CDR1 is LNHDA and CDR2 SQIVND (reference sequence). V was cut by 0 bases and J by 6 bases, with 6 bases left in between. This CDR3 is built from 13 residues. For the CDR3, the DNA is TGTGCCAGTAGTATAGATCGAGGTCAGCCCCAGCATTTT. Translated: CASSIDRGQPQHF.

The V and J genes are TRBV7-2 and TRBJ2-1, with a tentative D call TRBD1 (6 bases). This CDR3 comprises 16 residues. Trimming left V 7 bases short and J 5 bases short, with 21 bases between. The germline V gene encodes CDR1 SGHTA and CDR2 FQGNSA. The CDR3 sequence is CASTNLHRDTNNEQFF. The DNA of the CDR3 is TGTGCCAGCACCAATCTTCACCGGGACACCAACAATGAGCAGTTCTTC.

The chain joins TRBV12-3 or TRBV12-4 to TRBJ2-4; the match to TRBD2 covers 7 bases. V was clipped by 3 bases and J by 3 bases; unmatched bases: 2. The CDR3 sequence is 14 residues long. The CDR3 sequence is CASSFSGGKNIQYF. CDR3 sequence (DNA): TGTGCCAGCAGTTTCTCGGGAGGCAAAAACATTCAGTACTTC.

V and J are TRBV6-5 and TRBJ1-5; D may be TRBD1 (6 bases). The CDR3 extends over 14 amino acids. Germline V gene sequence: CDR1 MNHEY, CDR2 SVGAGI. V dropped 8 bases and J dropped 0 bases, with 11 bases sitting between them. CDR3 amino acids: CASYQGYSNQPQHF. In nucleotides, the CDR3 is TGTGCCAGCTACCAGGGGTATAGCAATCAGCCCCAGCATTTT.

This clonotype is medium-sized in the sample. The V and J genes are TRBV12-3 or TRBV12-4 and TRBJ2-7; a weak D match, TRBD1 (5 bases). There are 12 residues in the CDR3. Trimming took off 4 bases at V and 3 bases at J, with 7 bases between the two ends. The CDR3 coding sequence is TGTGCCAGCAGTTCCGACAGCTACGAGCAGTACTTC. Its translation is CASSSDSYEQYF.

The chain links TRBV5-1 to TRBJ2-5; D remains ambiguous. Trimming stripped 4 bases from V and 5 bases from J, with 12 bases between. The CDR3 has 13 amino acids. Germline V gives CDR1 SGHRS, CDR2 YFSETQ. CDR3 loop: CASSLQRGETQYF. The DNA of the CDR3 is TGCGCCAGCAGCCTCCAGCGTGGCGAGACCCAGTACTTC.